The rows below give T cell receptor beta chains drawn from one sample of a study of vaccination and CD4 T cells after COVID-19. Antigens for these TCRs are unknown. A single record per CDR3 protein comes from TCRdb applying MiXCR to the PCR reads. The sample carries roughly 11,000 distinct CDR3 sequences, roughly 35% recorded once. The sequencing sample was made of CD4+ T cells from blood, cultured in vitro. These receptors were collected from a human donor in good health. CDR3s include the opening cysteine and the closing phenylalanine or tryptophan. The D gene is left open where the match is weak. The listing skips clone size in some rows; elsewhere it reads once, few, many or a size class.

d_call	j_call	clone_size	v_call	cdr3_aa	cdr3_nt
.	TRBJ2-7	few	TRBV11-2	CASSLVAASYEQYF	TGTGCCAGCAGCTTAGTTGCCGCATCCTACGAGCAGTACTTC
.	TRBJ1-5	few	TRBV6-1	CASSDPGTHQPQHF	TGTGCCAGCAGTGATCCAGGGACCCATCAGCCCCAGCATTTT
.	TRBJ1-5	few	TRBV6-1	CASSLRGGGNQPQHF	TGTGCCAGCAGCCTAAGGGGGGGCGGCAATCAGCCCCAGCATTTT
.	TRBJ2-5	few	TRBV25-1	CASSDNRVNQETQYF	TGTGCCAGCAGTGACAACAGGGTAAACCAAGAGACCCAGTACTTC
.	TRBJ2-5	.	TRBV9	CASSVIQDTQETQYF	TGTGCCAGCAGCGTCATTCAGGACACTCAAGAGACCCAGTACTTC
TRBD1	TRBJ1-1	.	TRBV7-9	CASSTGQGGSVNTEAFF	TGTGCCAGCAGCACCGGACAGGGGGGATCGGTGAACACTGAAGCTTTCTTT
.	TRBJ1-2	few	TRBV2	CASSGEGGVYGYTF	TGTGCCAGCAGTGGGGAAGGGGGTGTCTATGGCTACACCTTC
TRBD2	TRBJ2-1	few	TRBV6-2/TRBV6-3	CAIRPLAGGPSSYNEQFF	TGTGCCATCCGCCCCCTAGCGGGAGGGCCGAGCTCCTACAATGAGCAGTTCTTC
.	TRBJ2-5	few	TRBV6-1	CASSEGPGQETQYF	TGTGCCAGCAGTGAAGGACCGGGCCAAGAGACCCAGTACTTC
TRBD1	TRBJ1-6	.	TRBV27	CASSLGQALTPLHF	TGTGCCAGCAGCCTCGGACAGGCGCTGACACCCCTCCACTTT
.	TRBJ2-5	few	TRBV12-3/TRBV12-4	CASRLGSETQYF	TGTGCCAGCAGGTTGGGTTCCGAGACCCAGTACTTC
TRBD2	TRBJ2-2	.	TRBV5-4	CASSTIAGGGNTGELFF	TGTGCCAGCAGCACTATAGCGGGAGGGGGAAACACCGGGGAGCTGTTTTTT
.	TRBJ2-7	.	TRBV28	CASSNPRGPTYEQYF	TGTGCCAGCAGCAACCCCCGGGGCCCTACCTACGAGCAGTACTTC
TRBD1	TRBJ2-4	few	TRBV7-2	CASSGDRENIQYF	TGTGCCAGCTCAGGGGACAGGGAGAACATTCAGTACTTC
TRBD1	TRBJ1-6	.	TRBV4-2	CASSQGTGNNNSPLHF	TGTGCCAGCAGCCAAGGGACAGGGAATAATAATTCACCCCTCCACTTT
TRBD2	TRBJ2-3	medium-sized	TRBV7-8	CASSSPTTGRQGDTQYF	TGTGCCAGCAGCTCTCCGACCACCGGGAGGCAGGGAGATACGCAGTATTTT
.	TRBJ2-7	.	TRBV5-4	CASTPSSVAGGEQYF	TGTGCCAGCACCCCCTCTAGCGTGGCGGGTGGGGAGCAGTACTTC
.	TRBJ1-5	.	TRBV28	CASSPLGRGTSNQPQHF	TGTGCCAGCAGTCCCCTCGGGAGGGGAACCAGCAATCAGCCCCAGCATTTT
TRBD2	TRBJ2-7	few	TRBV4-1	CASREIGGRASEQYF	TGCGCCAGCAGAGAAATCGGGGGGAGGGCCTCCGAGCAGTACTTC
TRBD2	TRBJ2-5	.	TRBV5-8	CASSLLAGGPETQYF	TGTGCCAGCAGCTTACTAGCGGGAGGGCCAGAGACCCAGTACTTC
.	TRBJ2-1	.	TRBV7-9	CASSPKHNEQFF	TGTGCCAGCAGCCCCAAACACAATGAGCAGTTCTTC
TRBD2	TRBJ2-1	.	TRBV19	CASTLGLATYNEQFF	TGTGCCAGTACCCTCGGACTAGCGACCTACAATGAGCAGTTCTTC
.	TRBJ2-7	.	TRBV30	CAWMPGPDYEQYF	TGTGCCTGGATGCCAGGTCCTGACTACGAGCAGTACTTC
.	TRBJ1-2	few	TRBV19	CASSTSSGRPGKHGYTF	TGTGCCAGTAGTACAAGCTCCGGGAGGCCCGGAAAGCATGGCTACACCTTC
TRBD1	TRBJ1-1	.	TRBV7-2	CASSSPRDRVGTEAFF	TGTGCCAGCAGCTCCCCTCGGGACAGGGTGGGCACTGAAGCTTTCTTT
.	TRBJ2-2	.	TRBV7-9	CASSSSSRGWTGELFF	TGTGCCAGCAGCTCTTCTTCCCGGGGGTGGACCGGGGAGCTGTTTTTT
.	TRBJ2-7	.	TRBV7-2	CASSFVGKAEQYF	TGTGCCAGCAGCTTTGTTGGGAAGGCCGAGCAGTACTTC
TRBD1	TRBJ2-7	.	TRBV30	CAWRLDRDYEQYF	TGTGCCTGGAGATTGGACAGGGATTACGAGCAGTACTTC
.	TRBJ2-5	few	TRBV27	CASSLYGSETQYF	TGTGCCAGCAGTCTGTACGGGTCGGAGACCCAGTACTTC
TRBD1	TRBJ1-1	.	TRBV7-3	CASSLQGGTEAFF	TGTGCCAGCAGCTTACAGGGGGGTACTGAAGCTTTCTTT
.	TRBJ1-2	.	TRBV5-6	CASSLGASYGYTF	TGTGCCAGCAGCTTGGGGGCGTCCTATGGCTACACCTTC
TRBD2	TRBJ2-3	.	TRBV25-1	CASSDISGKTDTQYF	TGTGCCAGCAGTGATATTAGCGGGAAAACAGATACGCAGTATTTT
.	TRBJ1-1	medium-sized	TRBV7-9	CASLPLGGVNTEAFF	TGTGCCAGCCTACCACTAGGAGGGGTGAACACTGAAGCTTTCTTT
.	TRBJ2-7	.	TRBV7-8	CASSTTGTQGSYEQYF	TGTGCCAGCAGCACGACCGGGACACAGGGATCCTACGAGCAGTACTTC
.	TRBJ1-2	few	TRBV15	CATSREFPDRSYGYTF	TGTGCCACCAGCAGAGAATTCCCCGACAGGTCCTATGGCTACACCTTC
.	TRBJ2-7	few	TRBV7-8	CASSPRVTAYEQYF	TGTGCCAGCAGCCCCCGGGTAACCGCCTACGAGCAGTACTTC
.	TRBJ1-4	.	TRBV20-1	CSARDHSLRMEKLFF	TGCAGTGCTAGAGATCACTCCCTTCGGATGGAAAAACTGTTTTTT
TRBD1	TRBJ2-5	once	TRBV4-3	CASSRDRGWETQYF	TGCGCCAGCAGCCGGGACAGGGGGTGGGAGACCCAGTACTTC
.	TRBJ2-3	.	TRBV20-1	CSARVGSDTQYF	TGCAGTGCTAGAGTCGGTTCAGATACGCAGTATTTT
.	TRBJ2-2	few	TRBV7-2	CASSLGLGIGAGELFF	TGTGCCAGCAGCTTAGGCCTGGGAATCGGGGCCGGGGAGCTGTTTTTT
TRBD2	TRBJ2-1	.	TRBV27	CASSLSASGSVAEQFF	TGTGCCAGCAGTTTATCGGCTAGCGGGAGTGTGGCTGAGCAGTTCTTC
TRBD2	TRBJ2-3	few	TRBV6-5	CASSFDPTSGATDTQYF	TGTGCCAGCAGTTTCGACCCCACTAGCGGAGCCACAGATACGCAGTATTTT
TRBD1	TRBJ1-5	.	TRBV19	CASSIEGQGYQPQHF	TGTGCCAGTAGTATCGAGGGACAGGGGTATCAGCCCCAGCATTTT
.	TRBJ2-1	.	TRBV6-1	CASRGPGDSIEFF	TGTGCCAGCAGGGGTCCCGGGGATTCGATAGAGTTCTTC
TRBD2	TRBJ2-2	few	TRBV7-9	CASSLGLAGGNGELFF	TGTGCCAGCAGCTTAGGACTAGCGGGAGGTAACGGGGAGCTGTTTTTT
TRBD2	TRBJ2-2	.	TRBV6-2/TRBV6-3	CASSLLGLAVTGELFF	TGTGCCAGCAGCCTTCTCGGACTAGCGGTCACCGGGGAGCTGTTTTTT
.	TRBJ2-1	few	TRBV20-1	CSATPNGDSRSYNEQFF	TGCAGTGCTACCCCAAACGGGGACTCCCGCTCCTACAATGAGCAGTTCTTC
TRBD1	TRBJ2-7	.	TRBV5-4	CASSTDRGRYEQYF	TGTGCCAGCAGCACGGACAGGGGGCGATACGAGCAGTACTTC
TRBD2	TRBJ2-1	.	TRBV7-9	CASSLSGRDNEQFF	TGTGCCAGCAGCCTTAGCGGGAGAGATAATGAGCAGTTCTTC
TRBD1	TRBJ1-1	few	TRBV27	CASSLEGTGRAFF	TGTGCCAGCAGTTTAGAGGGGACAGGCCGCGCTTTCTTT
.	TRBJ2-7	.	TRBV6-1	CASSARDTSYEQYF	TGTGCCAGCAGTGCCCGGGACACTTCCTACGAGCAGTACTTC
.	TRBJ1-5	.	TRBV2	CASRPGTNQPQHF	TGTGCCAGCAGGCCCGGGACAAATCAGCCCCAGCATTTT
.	TRBJ1-2	.	TRBV20-1	CSARVQGTWLAGYTF	TGCAGTGCTAGAGTCCAGGGGACATGGTTGGCTGGCTACACCTTC
TRBD2	TRBJ2-1	once	TRBV6-2/TRBV6-3	CASMGLAGYNEQFF	TGTGCCAGCATGGGACTAGCGGGGTACAATGAGCAGTTCTTC
.	TRBJ2-7	few	TRBV11-2	CASSIRETLSRYEQYF	TGTGCCAGCAGCATACGGGAGACCCTCTCCCGTTACGAGCAGTACTTC
TRBD1	TRBJ1-1	few	TRBV19	CASSVPPGGNTEAFF	TGTGCCAGTAGTGTCCCCCCAGGGGGGAACACTGAAGCTTTCTTT
TRBD2	TRBJ2-5	.	TRBV20-1	CSARDLGTSGSWETQYF	TGCAGTGCTAGAGATCTGGGGACTAGCGGGAGTTGGGAGACCCAGTACTTC
.	TRBJ1-3	.	TRBV5-4	CASSPTRSGRNTIYF	TGTGCCAGCAGCCCCACACGGTCAGGACGAAACACCATATATTTT